This entry concerns a single T cell receptor (beta chain). Only in-frame clones appear in the TCRdb table, and some are missing; sequencing was by immunoSEQ multiplex PCR. This sample has roughly 500,000 clones, with roughly 87% found just once. CDR1 MDHEN and CDR2 SYDVKM come from the germline V gene. The length of the CDR3 is 14 residues. Trimming cost V 2 bases and J 0 bases, with 5 bases left between them. The data originate from a study of blood T cell repertoires in COVID-19. At the level of the study: T cells, B-cell-depleted T cells, or PBMCs supplied cDNA or gDNA.

Enrolment of Seattle patients took place during active infection, and they were followed longitudinally. The clonotype originates from a man in his late teens or twenties with COVID-19, enrolled during active disease. The specimen sequenced was peripheral blood. V is TRBV28 and J is TRBJ2-4; D unclear. The CDR3 coding sequence is TGTGCCAGCAGTTTACCCGGAGCCAAAAACATTCAGTACTTC. This gives the protein CASSLPGAKNIQYF.